This T cell receptor beta chain was captured in a study of early T cells in non-severe SARS-CoV-2 infection (dated by TCRdb to 2020 to 2022). Regarding the research as a whole: Bulk RNA from unsorted whole blood was used for TCR sequencing, so alpha and beta chains could not be paired.

The V end loses 8 bases and the J end loses 1 base, and a stretch of 11 bases separates them. The CDR3 sequence holds 14 residues, the cysteine and phenylalanine included. The retained sequence is limited to the CDR3, 42 bases, with the frame set at the first base. From the germline V gene (reference sequence), CDR1 is MNHEY and CDR2 is SMNVEV. The study was a case-control design nested within a healthcare worker cohort in London, UK, with weekly nasopharyngeal swab PCR tests and blood sampling. Between 23 and 31 March 2020, the week of the UK lockdown, healthcare workers were enrolled and then followed up weekly for as long as 16 weeks. This clonotype was found a few times. It has no known antigen specificity. No much larger clone is present one base from it, and per-base qualities are unavailable. What the work shows at the level of the full study, not this receptor alone: VDJdb matching was skewed toward anti-spike CD8 responses and likely underestimated virus-specific expansions by missing private and CD4 specificities.

Library generation was performed with 5' RACE. Sequencing was carried out with a NextSeq 500. The TCR library protocol attached unique molecular identifiers to individual cDNA molecules to correct for sequencing error and PCR bias. Sequencing covered both TCR alpha and beta chains, and within each sample the abundances of alpha and beta sequences were tightly co-correlated. The authors processed their data as follows. Decombinator V4 was used to annotate TCR sequences for V gene, J gene and CDR3. Expanded TCRs were defined as changing significantly between any two time points under a Poisson model with p below 0.0001. Abundances of TCRs were expressed as counts per million after normalisation to the total number of TCRs sequenced in each sample. TRAV1-2 paired with TRAJ12, TRAJ20 or TRAJ33 defined MAIT TCRs, while TRAV10 paired with TRAJ18 defined iNKT TCRs. VDJdb, accessed on 1 November 2021, was searched for TCRs annotated for CMV, EBV and SARS-CoV-2, and TCRs annotated for more than one antigen were excluded. The raw public reads went through TCRdb reprocessing: fastp at Q25, MiXCR clone calling, in-frame beta chains kept. Every CDR3 protein is listed once, alongside the most common genes and DNA of its rows. TCRdb's processing, not the authors' own work, is the source of the V and J calls. For this sample there are tens of thousands of distinct CDR3 sequences; roughly an eighth appear just once. The top ten constitute roughly 4.3% of the sample.

Recombination connected TRBV27 to TRBJ2-2; the D gene is not confidently resolved. The sample taken for sequencing was whole blood. The sequence derives from an adult who was a healthcare worker with PCR-confirmed SARS-CoV-2 infection or an uninfected control (not recorded which). The DNA is TGTGCCAGCCTTGACTCCTGGAACACCGGGGAGCTGTTTTTT. Translation gives CASLDSWNTGELFF.